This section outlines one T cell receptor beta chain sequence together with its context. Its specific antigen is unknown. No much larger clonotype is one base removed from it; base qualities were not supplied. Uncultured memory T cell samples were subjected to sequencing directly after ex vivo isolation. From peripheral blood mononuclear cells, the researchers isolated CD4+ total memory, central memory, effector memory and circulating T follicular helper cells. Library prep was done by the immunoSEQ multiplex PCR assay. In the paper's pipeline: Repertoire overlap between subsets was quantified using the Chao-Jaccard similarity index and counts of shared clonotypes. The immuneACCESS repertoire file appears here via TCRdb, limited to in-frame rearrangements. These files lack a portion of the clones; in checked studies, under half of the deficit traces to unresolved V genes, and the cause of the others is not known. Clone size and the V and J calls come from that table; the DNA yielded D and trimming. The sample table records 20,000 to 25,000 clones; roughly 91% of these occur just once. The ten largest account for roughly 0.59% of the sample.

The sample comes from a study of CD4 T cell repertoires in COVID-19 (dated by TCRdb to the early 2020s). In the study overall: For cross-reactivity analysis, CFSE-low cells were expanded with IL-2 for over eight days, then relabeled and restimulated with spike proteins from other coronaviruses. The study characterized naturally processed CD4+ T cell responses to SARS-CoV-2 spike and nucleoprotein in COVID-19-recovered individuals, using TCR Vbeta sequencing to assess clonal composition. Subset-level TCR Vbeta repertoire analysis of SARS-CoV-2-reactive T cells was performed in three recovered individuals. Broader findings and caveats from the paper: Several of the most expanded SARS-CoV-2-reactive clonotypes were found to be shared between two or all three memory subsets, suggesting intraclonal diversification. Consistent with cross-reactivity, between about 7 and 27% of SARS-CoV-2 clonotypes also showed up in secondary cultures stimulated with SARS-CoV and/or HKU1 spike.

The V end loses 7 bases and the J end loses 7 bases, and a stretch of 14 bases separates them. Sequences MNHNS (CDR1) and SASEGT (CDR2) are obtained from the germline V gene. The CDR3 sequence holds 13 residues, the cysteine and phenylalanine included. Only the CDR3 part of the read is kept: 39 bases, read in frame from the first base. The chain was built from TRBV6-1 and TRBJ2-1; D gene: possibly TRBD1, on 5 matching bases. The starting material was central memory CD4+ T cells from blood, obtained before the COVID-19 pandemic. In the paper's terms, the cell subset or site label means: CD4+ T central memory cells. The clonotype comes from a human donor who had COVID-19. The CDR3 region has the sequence CASTSRGPNEQFF. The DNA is TGTGCCAGCACATCAAGGGGTCCTAATGAGCAGTTCTTC.